What follows are 25 T cell receptor beta chains derived from one specimen sequenced in a study of T cells in women clearing cervical HPV infection. Profiled with immunoSEQ multiplex PCR; TCRdb holds only in-frame clones, not every one. The specimen's table records about 32,000 clones. Specimen: blood buffy coat. These TCRs come from a woman between 18 and 69 years old with a cervical HPV16 infection that either progressed to CIN3+ or cleared (not recorded which).

A note on this clone: The CDR3 goes on 3 residues after the read ends, and that part is filled in from the germline J gene. The V call is TRBV2, the J call TRBJ2-4, with 7 bases matching TRBD2. Germline CDR1 is SNHLY and CDR2 is FYNNEI. Germline trimming cut 6 bases from V and 0 bases from J; bases unmatched to any gene: 5. The length of the CDR3 is 15 residues. The CDR3 is CASSPGLGAKNIQYF. The CDR3 DNA, read in part, is TGTGCCAGCAGCCCAGGACTAGGAGCCAAAAACATT.

A remark on this clone: One end of the junction is discordant with germline, which a read error may explain. The sequenced fragment ends 3 residues before the CDR3 boundary, so the rest is inferred from the germline J gene. J is TRBJ2-1 and V is TRBV4-2; 10 bases agree with TRBD1. Germline V gene lookup returns CDR1 LGHNA and CDR2 YNFKEQ. The CDR3 runs to 14 residues. Here the CDR3 reads CASSQGDRGHEQFF. The DNA read from the CDR3 is TGCGCCAGCAGCCAGGGGGACAGGGGCCATGAG.

Worth noting for this clone: The DNA ends 3 residues before the CDR3 does, and the rest of the CDR3 is filled in from the germline J gene. The chain has TRBV7-2 and TRBJ2-7, with 10 bases that match TRBD2. V lost 5 bases to trimming and J lost 3 bases; unmatched junction nucleotides: 7. The CDR3 has 15 residues. CDR1 and CDR2 (germline): SGHTA, FQGNSA. This chain's CDR3 is CASSLQRGGFYEQYF. CDR3 bases read: TGTGCCAGCAGCCTCCAGCGGGGGGGCTTCTACGAG.

The sequenced CDR3 bases are TGTGCCAGCAGTCCGGGGTCTCCAAGCTCCTATAATTCACCG. This translates into CASSPGSPSSYNSP. The CDR3, in full, reads CASSPGSPSSYNSPLFF. The chain links TRBV6-2 or TRBV6-3 to TRBJ2-2; D may be TRBD2 (5 bases). The DNA ends 3 residues before the CDR3 does, and the rest of the CDR3 is filled in from the germline J gene. The CDR3 runs 17 residues. CDR1 MNHEY and CDR2 SVGEGT come from the germline V gene.

Worth noting for this clone: The read comes to an end 3 residues before the CDR3 does, leaving the germline J gene to fill in the end. The chain links TRBV11-3 to TRBJ1-1; 7 nucleotides line up with TRBD1. V dropped 5 bases and J dropped 3; count of bases not matched to a gene: 9. This CDR3 has 15 residues. The germline V gene has CDR1 SGHNT and CDR2 YENEEA. The CDR3 protein is CASSPHRGQDTEAFF. The covered CDR3 bases are TGTGCCAGCAGCCCCCACAGGGGCCAGGACACTGAA.

On this clone: The CDR3 end lies 3 residues beyond the end of the read and is filled in from the germline J gene. The rearrangement joins TRBV30 to TRBJ2-2; no clear D gene. Germline V gives CDR1 GTSNPN, CDR2 SVGIG (reference sequence). The length of the CDR3 is 13 residues. This chain's CDR3 is CAWASTPNSPLFF. The covered CDR3 bases are TGTGCCTGGGCCTCCACCCCTAATTCACCG.

On this clone itself: The read ends 3 residues shy of where the CDR3 ends; the end is completed using the germline J gene. The chain joins TRBV19 to TRBJ1-2; 9 bases match TRBD1. The CDR3 length is 16 residues. The germline V gene has CDR1 LNHDA and CDR2 SQIVND (reference sequence). The V gene end was trimmed by 3 bases and the J gene end by 5 bases; junction bases not matched to a gene: 10. CDR3 DNA (partial): TGTGCCAGTAGTATGTCCCTAACGACAGGGGGATATGGC. This encodes CASSMSLTTGGYG. The complete CDR3 sequence is CASSMSLTTGGYGYTF.

With respect to this clone: The observed sequence ends 3 residues before the CDR3 terminus, with the missing tail filled in from the germline J gene. This rearrangement joins TRBV7-2 to TRBJ2-2; no firm D call. This CDR3 has 12 amino acids. V was shortened by 3 bases and J by 6 bases, with 5 bases between the two germline ends. In germline, CDR1 is SGHTA, CDR2 FQGNSA. The sequenced CDR3 bases are TGTGCCAGCAGCTTCCCCTCCGGGGAG. Its translation: CASSFPSGE. Given in full, the CDR3 is CASSFPSGELFF.

Turning to this clone: The DNA ends 3 residues before the CDR3 does, and the rest of the CDR3 is filled in from the germline J gene. The chain recombines TRBV6-2 or TRBV6-3 with TRBJ1-3; D is possibly TRBD1 (5 bases). The germline CDR1 and CDR2 sequences are MNHEY and SVGEGT. The CDR3 contains 13 residues. Incomplete CDR3 DNA: TGTGCCAGCAGTTACTCACCGGGACTCCCC. As protein: CASSYSPGLP. The entire CDR3 sequence reads CASSYSPGLPIYF.

For this clone: The CDR3 end falls 3 residues outside the read, so it is completed with the germline J gene. The chain combines TRBV30 with TRBJ1-6; no firm D call. The CDR3 has 14 residues. The ends were cut back, 2 bases at V and 10 bases at J, with 15 bases in the middle. The germline V gene encodes CDR1 GTSNPN and CDR2 SVGIG (reference sequence). The CDR3 region is CAWSSGDSRSPLHF. Incomplete CDR3 DNA: TGTGCCTGGAGTAGCGGTGACTCTAGGTCACCC.

Turning to this clone: The CDR3 is cut off 3 residues early in the read; its end comes from the germline J gene. The J gene is TRBJ2-3, the V gene TRBV6-2 or TRBV6-3; the D gene is possibly TRBD1 (5 bases). This CDR3 has 14 amino acids. V was trimmed by 4 bases and J by 4 bases, leaving 12 bases between them. The germline V gene has CDR1 MNHEY and CDR2 SVGEGT. The sequenced part of the CDR3 DNA is TGTGCCAGCAGTTCGTCAGGGCGTCCAGATACG. This translates into CASSSSGRPDT. The full CDR3 reads CASSSSGRPDTQYF.

Regarding this clone: The CDR3 is cut off 3 residues early in the read; its end comes from the germline J gene. The chain carries TRBV19 and TRBJ2-4; D is perhaps TRBD1 (5 bases). The CDR3 covers 14 residues. Per germline, CDR1 LNHDA and CDR2 SQIVND (reference sequence). CDR3 protein: CASSRVTEIYGQYF. The sequenced part of the CDR3 DNA is TGTGCCAGTAGTAGGGTGACAGAGATCTATGGT.

Notes on this clone: From the germline J gene comes the end of the CDR3, since the read stops 3 residues before it. V and J are TRBV5-1 and TRBJ2-3; 8 nucleotides agree with TRBD2. Germline V gives CDR1 SGHRS, CDR2 YFSETQ. V lost 4 bases, J lost 1 base, and 11 bases stayed unmatched. CDR3 size: 17 residues. CDR3 DNA, as far as it was read: TGCGCCAGCAGCCTGACCCGAAGCGGGGGAGGCACAGATACG. It specifies CASSLTRSGGGTDT. The whole CDR3 reads CASSLTRSGGGTDTQYF.

Points on this clone: The CDR3 end falls 3 residues outside the read, so it is completed with the germline J gene. The V call is TRBV30, the J call TRBJ1-2; unclear D gene. This CDR3 comprises 17 residues. Germline V CDR1 and CDR2: GTSNPN, SVGIG (reference sequence). The CDR3 spells CAWSVSPSGSSYNDYTF. The DNA read from the CDR3 is TGTGCCTGGAGTGTATCCCCAAGCGGGAGTTCCTACAATGAC. Full variable domain (rest looked up from reference TRBV30 and TRBJ1-2): SQTIHQWPATLVQPVGSPLSLECTVEGTSNPNLYWYRQAAGRGLQLLFYSVGIGQISSEVPQNLSASRPQDRQFILSSKKLLLSDSGFYLCAWSVSPSGSSYNDYTFGSGTRLTVV.

To note about this clone: The CDR3 end lies 3 residues beyond the end of the read and is filled in from the germline J gene. The chain is built from TRBV29-1 and TRBJ2-5, with 10 bases fitting TRBD2. Germline V CDR1 and CDR2: SQVTM, ANQGSEA. CDR3 length equals 15 residues. V gave up 4 bases and J gave up 3 bases; unmatched junction bases: 8. The CDR3 DNA, read in part, is TGCAGCGTTGCAAAGGGGACTAGCGCTAAAGAGACC. Amino acids: CSVAKGTSAKET. Given in full, the CDR3 is CSVAKGTSAKETQYF.

A note on this clone: The observed sequence ends 3 residues before the CDR3 terminus, with the missing tail filled in from the germline J gene. The chain uses TRBV19 and TRBJ1-4, with D tentatively TRBD1 (5 bases). The germline CDR1 and CDR2 sequences are LNHDA and SQIVND (reference sequence). The CDR3 is 16 residues long. The CDR3 is CASSPSRDSGANVLFF. The sequenced CDR3 bases are TGTGCCAGTAGTCCTTCTAGAGACTCTGGGGCCAACGTA.

Points on this clone: The read gets to within 3 residues of the CDR3 end, and the germline J gene fills in the rest. The chain employs TRBV6-4 and TRBJ2-3, with TRBD1 matching 12 bases. Germline lookup yields CDR1 MRHNA and CDR2 SNTAGT. This CDR3 spans 15 amino acids. J was trimmed by 8 bases and V by 2 bases; bases with no gene match: 5. The CDR3 sequence: CASSDGTGGPGTQYF. Incomplete CDR3 DNA: TGTGCCAGCAGTGACGGGACAGGGGGCCCAGGTACG.

With respect to this clone: Read sequence stops 3 residues before the CDR3 end, and the germline J gene provides the missing end. The chain couples TRBV19 to TRBJ1-2; TRBD1 is a possible D gene (5 bases). Germline loops: CDR1 LNHDA, CDR2 SQIVND (reference sequence). The V gene lost 8 bases and the J gene lost 3 bases, with 16 bases spanning the gap. CDR3 length: 14 amino acids. The sequenced part of the CDR3 DNA is TGTGCCAGTCAAACAGGCCCCGGTTACTATGGC. Translating it yields CASQTGPGYYG. The CDR3 in full is CASQTGPGYYGYTF. The full variable domain, its missing parts supplied by reference TRBV19 and TRBJ1-2, is DGGITQSPKYLFRKEGQNVTLSCEQNLNHDAMYWYRQDPGQGLRLIYYSQIVNDFQKGDIAEGYSVSREKKESFPLTVTSAQKNPTAFYLCASQTGPGYYGYTFGSGTRLTVV.

About this clone itself: The missing CDR3 end, 3 residues past where the read stops, is filled in from the germline J gene. The J gene is TRBJ1-2, the V gene TRBV19, with TRBD1 as a possible D gene (5 bases). The CDR3 extends over 14 amino acids. Germline V lookup: CDR1 LNHDA, CDR2 SQIVND (reference sequence). V was shortened by 5 bases and J by 4 bases, with 14 bases between the two germline ends. The CDR3 loop reads CASSVPTALYGYTF. CDR3 DNA, as far as it was read: TGTGCCAGTAGTGTACCGACAGCCCTCTATGGC. The complete variable domain, with remaining parts taken from reference TRBV19 and TRBJ1-2, reads DGGITQSPKYLFRKEGQNVTLSCEQNLNHDAMYWYRQDPGQGLRLIYYSQIVNDFQKGDIAEGYSVSREKKESFPLTVTSAQKNPTAFYLCASSVPTALYGYTFGSGTRLTVV.

As for this clone: The read halts 3 residues ahead of the CDR3 end, with the missing end drawn from the germline J gene. This sequence joins TRBV6-2 or TRBV6-3 and TRBJ1-6; D is ambiguous. Between the trimmed V and J ends, which lost 0 bases and 0 bases, there was a span of 9 bases. From germline, CDR1 is MNHEY and CDR2 SVGEGT. This CDR3 is 17 amino acids long. The CDR3 protein is CASSYSGQLSYNSPLHF. The sequenced part of the CDR3 DNA is TGTGCCAGCAGTTACTCGGGCCAACTCTCCTATAATTCACCC.

Points on this clone: Read coverage stops 3 residues before the CDR3 terminus; the germline J gene supplies the remainder. The chain combines TRBV5-1 with TRBJ2-4, with 8 bases identical to TRBD1. CDR1 and CDR2 (germline): SGHRS, YFSETQ. After removal of 0 bases from V and 5 bases from J, the junction contained 4 bases not matched to a gene. The CDR3 runs 15 residues. CDR3 region: CASSLDGRGQNIQYF. The DNA read from the CDR3 is TGCGCCAGCAGCTTGGATGGCAGGGGGCAAAACATT.

About this clone: Read data end 3 residues before the CDR3 end; the end is taken from the germline J gene. This chain connects TRBV4-1 to TRBJ2-1; weak D call: TRBD2 (5 bases). Between the trimmed V and J ends, which lost 0 bases and 7 bases, there was a span of 19 bases. In germline, CDR1 is MGHRA, CDR2 YSYEKL. The CDR3 consists of 17 residues. The covered CDR3 bases are TGCGCCAGCAGCCAAGATCCCTCCGGGGTCCCCCGGAATGAG. It translates to CASSQDPSGVPRNE. The full CDR3 is CASSQDPSGVPRNEQFF.

As concerns this clone: The CDR3 end lies 3 residues beyond the end of the read and is filled in from the germline J gene. The V gene is TRBV7-2, the J gene TRBJ1-2, with D maybe TRBD1 (6 bases). Germline CDR1 SGHTA, CDR2 FQGNSA. The CDR3 length is 15 residues. The sequenced CDR3 bases are TGTGCCAGCAGACGCTTCACTAGCGGGGGCTACGAC. Translated: CASRRFTSGGYD. The whole CDR3 sequence reads CASRRFTSGGYDYTF.

As to this clone: The read gets to within 3 residues of the CDR3 end, and the germline J gene fills in the rest. This chain joins TRBV7-8 and TRBJ2-5; 10 nucleotides line up with TRBD1. The CDR3 runs 15 residues. From germline, CDR1 is SGHVS and CDR2 FQNEAQ. V lost 3 bases, J lost 2 bases, and 3 bases stayed unmatched. The CDR3 bases that were read are TGTGCCAGCAGCTTGGCGGGACAGGGGCAAGAGACC. Protein: CASSLAGQGQET. The entire CDR3 is CASSLAGQGQETQYF.

A word on this clone: The DNA ends 3 residues before the CDR3 does, and the rest of the CDR3 is filled in from the germline J gene. The gene calls are TRBV25-1 and TRBJ2-3, with unresolved D. V was shortened by 2 bases and J by 0 bases, with 9 bases between the two germline ends. Per the germline V gene, CDR1 is MGHDK and CDR2 is SYGVNS. This CDR3 is 15 amino acids long. The sequenced part of the CDR3 DNA is TGTGCCAGCAGTGAACAGGCTCTGAGCACAGATACG. As protein: CASSEQALSTDT. The CDR3 as a whole reads CASSEQALSTDTQYF.